This entry is about one TCR beta chain. Its antigen is undetermined. The library targeted TCRbeta and was prepared with unique molecular identifiers. One entry per CDR3 protein, called by TCRdb with MiXCR from the PCR reads. The sample contains around 490,000 distinct CDR3 sequences, about an eighth of which appear only once. Germline values: CDR1 MNHEY, CDR2 SVGEGT. CDR3 length: 23 amino acids. V shed 4 bases and J 2 bases; nucleotides not matched to a gene: 24. The data originate from a study of T-cell reconstitution after alpha-beta-depleted transplantation in children. General study findings and limits: Day-60 TCRbeta diversity that was high in some patients was derived from surviving recipient T cells and thymic progenitors. Alpha-beta T cells present about two months after transplant were reported to originate from several hundred expanded graft clones. Most T-cell counts and diversity one year after the transplant came from T cells that were newly produced.

This TCR was sampled from a female patient younger than 10 who had a stem cell transplant for aplastic anemia, so the T cells may come from the graft donor. Specimen: PBMCs, mostly from graft donor cells, collected 180 days after TCRalphabeta/CD19-depleted stem cell transplant. The chain recombines TRBV6-2 or TRBV6-3 with TRBJ2-1; 12 bases line up with TRBD2. This CDR3 is CASSSDTAWPEQTSGRPYNEQFF. CDR3 in DNA: TGTGCCAGCAGTTCGGACACCGCCTGGCCGGAGCAGACTAGCGGGAGACCCTACAATGAGCAGTTCTTC.